The 20 T cell receptor beta chains listed next were all sequenced from one sample in a study of T-cell memory formation after mild COVID-19. MiXCR, applied by TCRdb to the 5' RACE reads, yields one record per CDR3 protein. The table has about 250,000 distinct CDR3 sequences, approximately 15% seen once. Source material: PBMCs or a T cell subset sorted from them (not recorded which). The receptors come from an adult woman who had mild COVID-19 (a few samples of this study predate the infection). Cell type and time point are not known.

V gene TRBV5-6 combines with J gene TRBJ2-2, with TRBD2 matching over 9 bases. V lost 5 bases, J lost 1 base, and 6 bases stayed unmatched. Germline V gives CDR1 SGHDT, CDR2 YYEEEE. The CDR3 contains 16 residues. The CDR3 reads CASRPILAGNTGELFF. Here the CDR3 DNA reads TGTGCCAGCAGACCTATACTAGCGGGGAACACCGGGGAGCTGTTTTTT.

V usage is TRBV12-3 or TRBV12-4 and J usage is TRBJ1-1; 9 bases are a match to TRBD1. V trimming: 5 bases; J trimming: 3 bases; junction bases outside the gene matches: 4. There are 14 residues in the CDR3. The CDR3 region has the DNA TGTGCCAGCAGTACAACAGGGGGCTACACTGAAGCTTTCTTT. Encoded protein: CASSTTGGYTEAFF.

This clonotype was observed a handful of times. The chain has TRBV9 and TRBJ2-1; D gene unclear. Trimming shortened V by 2 bases and J by 6 bases, and 12 bases separated the two germline ends. The length of the CDR3 is 14 residues. Germline V gives CDR1 SGDLS, CDR2 YYNGEE. The CDR3 nucleotides read TGTGCCAGCAGCGTCCCTTCGGCCCCCAATGAGCAGTTCTTC. It specifies CASSVPSAPNEQFF. The whole variable domain, filled in from reference TRBV9 and TRBJ2-1, reads DSGVTQTPKHLITATGQRVTLRCSPRSGDLSVYWYQQSLDQGLQFLIQYYNGEERAKGNILERFSAQQFPDLHSELNLSSLELGDSALYFCASSVPSAPNEQFFGPGTRLTVL.

This clonotype came up a few times. The chain couples TRBV5-1 to TRBJ1-2; D uncertain. The germline gives CDR1 SGHRS, CDR2 YFSETQ. The CDR3 spans 13 residues. V was shortened by 0 bases and J by 8 bases, with 11 bases between the two germline ends. The CDR3 loop reads CASSLGGGGGYTF. CDR3 DNA sequence: TGCGCCAGCAGCTTGGGCGGAGGCGGCGGCTACACCTTC. The entire variable domain, with the rest obtained from reference TRBV5-1 and TRBJ1-2, is as follows: KAGVTQTPRYLIKTRGQQVTLSCSPISGHRSVSWYQQTPGQGLQFLFEYFSETQRNKGNFPGRFSGRQFSNSRSEMNVSTLELGDSALYLCASSLGGGGGYTFGSGTRLTVV.

In this sample, this clonotype turned up many times. The V call is TRBV18, the J call TRBJ2-1; D is possibly TRBD1 or TRBD2 (6 bases each). Trimming removed 0 bases from V and 7 bases from J, with 10 bases in between. The V gene's germline CDR1 is KGHSH and CDR2 LQKENI. This CDR3 is built from 14 residues. The CDR3 here is CASSPPGAGNEQFF. For the CDR3, the DNA is TGTGCCAGCTCACCACCGGGGGCGGGGAATGAGCAGTTCTTC.

The sample holds a few counts of this clonotype. The chain joins TRBV5-1 to TRBJ2-3; D not resolved. The V gene lost 0 bases and the J gene lost 2 bases, with 4 bases spanning the gap. Germline V CDR1 and CDR2: SGHRS, YFSETQ. The CDR3 runs 13 residues. CDR3 in amino acids: CASSLELTDTQYF. In DNA, the CDR3 is TGCGCCAGCAGCTTGGAACTCACAGATACGCAGTATTTT. Full variable domain (rest looked up from reference TRBV5-1 and TRBJ2-3): KAGVTQTPRYLIKTRGQQVTLSCSPISGHRSVSWYQQTPGQGLQFLFEYFSETQRNKGNFPGRFSGRQFSNSRSEMNVSTLELGDSALYLCASSLELTDTQYFGPGTRLTVL.

This clonotype occurred a few times. The chain carries TRBV7-2 and TRBJ2-7; 8 bases fit TRBD2. CDR3 length equals 16 residues. The germline V gene encodes CDR1 SGHTA and CDR2 FQGNSA. The ends lost 5 bases at V and 2 bases at J; junction bases unmatched: 11. CDR3 sequence reads: CASSPRGGVLAYEQYF. The CDR3 DNA sequence: TGTGCCAGCAGCCCCCGGGGGGGAGTTCTGGCCTACGAGCAGTACTTC.

The chain recombines TRBV29-1 with TRBJ1-1; D is perhaps TRBD1 (5 bases). Germline CDR1 SQVTM, CDR2 ANQGSEA. This CDR3 contains 15 residues. Trimming shortened V by 1 base and J by 2 bases, and 14 bases separated the two germline ends. The DNA of the CDR3 is TGCAGCGTTGAAGTTAGGGGAATCAATAACACTGAAGCTTTCTTT. It codes for CSVEVRGINNTEAFF.

This clonotype has a handful of counts. The chain combines TRBV4-2 with TRBJ2-7; no clear D gene. Trimming pared 4 bases from V and 2 bases from J, leaving 6 bases between. This CDR3 spans 12 amino acids. Germline V CDR1 and CDR2: LGHNA, YNFKEQ. The CDR3 sequence: CASSRLPYEQYF. The CDR3 DNA follows: TGTGCCAGCAGCCGCCTCCCCTACGAGCAGTACTTC.

This rearrangement joins TRBV30 to TRBJ1-5; no clear D gene. Germline V lookup: CDR1 GTSNPN, CDR2 SVGIG (reference sequence). The length of the CDR3 is 14 residues. Trimming left V 0 bases short and J 5 bases short, with 11 bases between. The CDR3 sequence: CAWSVPGYYQPQHF. The CDR3, as DNA: TGTGCCTGGAGTGTACCTGGCTATTATCAGCCCCAGCATTTT.

The rearrangement uses TRBV20-1 and TRBJ2-6; D unclear. The CDR3 spans 13 residues. CDR1 is DFQATT, CDR2 SNEGSKA, per germline (reference sequence). V gave up 8 bases and J gave up 0 bases, with 8 bases separating them. The CDR3 DNA is TGCAGTCCTGGAGTCTCTGGGGCCAACGTCCTGACTTTC. This codes for CSPGVSGANVLTF.

This clonotype has more than one count but fewer than ten. The chain recombines TRBV7-9 with TRBJ2-7; D is possibly TRBD1 (6 bases). Per the germline V gene, CDR1 is SEHNR and CDR2 is FQNEAQ (reference sequence). V was clipped by 5 bases and J by 5 bases, with 10 bases between them. This CDR3 region has 12 residues. This CDR3 is CASSAQGDEQYF. CDR3 in DNA: TGTGCCAGCAGCGCACAGGGAGACGAGCAGTACTTC.

J is TRBJ2-3 and V is TRBV7-9; no definite D call. The CDR3 has 16 amino acids. The V gene's germline CDR1 is SEHNR and CDR2 FQNEAQ (reference sequence). V was clipped by 1 base and J by 1 base, with 12 bases between them. This CDR3 reads CASSLGADQRTDTQYF. The DNA of the CDR3 is TGTGCCAGCAGCTTAGGGGCAGATCAACGCACAGATACGCAGTATTTT.

The chain couples TRBV2 to TRBJ2-3; D ambiguous. The CDR3 runs 12 residues. From germline, CDR1 is SNHLY and CDR2 FYNNEI. The V end lost 6 bases, the J end lost 2 bases, and 6 bases lay between the germline ends. The CDR3 reads CASSTTTDTQYF. CDR3 nucleotides: TGTGCCAGCAGCACTACCACAGATACGCAGTATTTT.

This chain connects TRBV5-1 to TRBJ2-3; 7 nucleotides line up with TRBD1. V lost 2 bases to trimming and J lost 2 bases; unmatched junction nucleotides: 8. The CDR3 has 16 residues. Per the germline V gene, CDR1 is SGHRS and CDR2 is YFSETQ. CDR3 nucleotide sequence: TGCGCCAGCAGCTTAGGACAGGTGGGGACCACAGATACGCAGTATTTT. Its protein product is CASSLGQVGTTDTQYF.

The J gene is TRBJ2-1, the V gene TRBV5-6; perhaps D is TRBD1 or TRBD2 (5 bases each). Germline CDR1 reads SGHDT; CDR2 reads YYEEEE. Trimming removed 0 bases at V and 3 bases at J, with 16 bases between. There are 17 residues in the CDR3. CDR3 protein: CASSLVINRDGYNEQFF. DNA of the CDR3: TGTGCCAGCAGCTTGGTCATAAATCGGGACGGCTACAATGAGCAGTTCTTC.

The CDR3 sequence is CAWRDPGRMGNTQYF. DNA of the CDR3: TGTGCCTGGCGGGACCCCGGGAGGATGGGGAATACGCAGTATTTT. J is TRBJ2-3 and V is TRBV30; 7 bases align to TRBD2. Germline V gene data show CDR1 as GTSNPN and CDR2 as SVGIG (reference sequence). V shed 5 bases, J shed 7 bases, and the junction held 15 bases outside the gene matches. The length of the CDR3 is 15 residues.

The V and J genes are TRBV5-5 and TRBJ2-7; D is uncertain. V lost 4 bases and J 1 base, leaving 12 bases between the germline ends. The CDR3 runs 14 residues. CDR1 is SGHKS, CDR2 YYEKEE, per germline (reference sequence). The CDR3, as DNA: TGTGCCAGCAGCCCAGAGGCTCATTCCTACGAGCAGTACTTC. It encodes CASSPEAHSYEQYF.

The rearrangement joins TRBV7-3 to TRBJ2-2; 8 bases are a match to TRBD1. Per the germline V gene, CDR1 is SGHTA and CDR2 is FQGTGA. Trimming cost V 5 bases and J 0 bases; bases outside gene matches: 5. The CDR3 has 16 residues. The CDR3 nucleotides are TGTGCCAGCAGCGATCGGACAGGGACGAACACCGGGGAGCTGTTTTTT. This sequence encodes CASSDRTGTNTGELFF.

The chain employs TRBV11-1 and TRBJ1-1, with D perhaps matching TRBD1 (6 bases). V was pared by 6 bases and J by 5 bases, with 16 bases between. This CDR3 spans 14 amino acids. The germline gives CDR1 SGHAT, CDR2 FQDESV (reference sequence). The CDR3 bases are TGTGCCAGCAGGCCTATAGGGGGAGAAACTGAAGCTTTCTTT. Its protein product is CASRPIGGETEAFF.